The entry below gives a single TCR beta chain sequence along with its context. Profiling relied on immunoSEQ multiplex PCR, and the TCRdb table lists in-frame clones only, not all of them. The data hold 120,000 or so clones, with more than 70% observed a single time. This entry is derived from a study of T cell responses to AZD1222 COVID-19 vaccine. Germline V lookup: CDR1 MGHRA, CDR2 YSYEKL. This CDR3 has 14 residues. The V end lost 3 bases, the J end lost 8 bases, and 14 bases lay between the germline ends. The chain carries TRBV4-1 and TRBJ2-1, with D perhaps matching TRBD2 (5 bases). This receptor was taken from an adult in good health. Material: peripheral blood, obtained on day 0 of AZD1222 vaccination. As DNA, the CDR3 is TGCGCCAGCAGCCAGAGCCCCGGAGGCTATGAGCAGTTCTTC. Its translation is CASSQSPGGYEQFF.